This paragraph reports one TCR beta chain. This PCR relied on a set of 60 Vbeta primers and 13 Jbeta primers. Using immunoSEQ multiplex PCR, the repertoire was profiled, and TCRdb retains in-frame clones only, with some absent. Here the sample spans 170,000 or so clones, around 80% being singletons. The sample is drawn from a study of cytomegalovirus exposure and HLA in healthy donors. Trimming cost V 3 bases and J 6 bases, with 15 bases left between them. This CDR3 has 14 residues. Germline CDR1 and CDR2: MDHEN and SYDVKM. Sequencing was carried out using PBMCs. The rearrangement links TRBV28 to TRBJ2-7; D not resolved. The receptor comes from a woman in her twenties or thirties in good health and CMV-seronegative. Here the CDR3 DNA reads TGTGCCAGCAGTTTGGCAGGTAGATTGGGCGAGCAGTACTTC. Translating it yields CASSLAGRLGEQYF.